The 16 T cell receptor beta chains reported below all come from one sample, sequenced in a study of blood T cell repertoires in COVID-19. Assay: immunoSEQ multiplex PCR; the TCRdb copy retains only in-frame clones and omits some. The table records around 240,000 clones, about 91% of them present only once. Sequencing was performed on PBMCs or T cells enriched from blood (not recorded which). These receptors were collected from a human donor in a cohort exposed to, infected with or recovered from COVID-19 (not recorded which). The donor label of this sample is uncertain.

The CDR3 here is CASSGRRTAGQPQHF. Written as DNA, the CDR3 is TGTGCCAGCAGCGGCCGAAGGACGGCGGGGCAGCCCCAGCATTTT. The chain has TRBV5-8 and TRBJ1-5, with no clear D. Trimming took 4 bases from V and 7 from J, leaving 18 bases between them. Germline CDR1 and CDR2: SGHTS and YDEGEE. The CDR3 runs 15 residues. The variable domain in full, with the rest retrieved from reference TRBV5-8 and TRBJ1-5, is EAGVTQSPTHLIKTRGQQATLRCSPISGHTSVYWYQQALGLGLQFLLWYDEGEERNRGNFPPRFSGRQFPNYSSELNVNALELEDSALYLCASSGRRTAGQPQHFGDGTRLSIL.

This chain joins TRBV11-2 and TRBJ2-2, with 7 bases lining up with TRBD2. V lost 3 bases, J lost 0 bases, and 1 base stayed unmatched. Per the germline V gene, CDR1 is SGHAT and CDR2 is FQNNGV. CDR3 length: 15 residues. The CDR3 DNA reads TGTGCCAGCAGCTTGGGGACTACGAACACCGGGGAGCTGTTTTTT. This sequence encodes CASSLGTTNTGELFF.

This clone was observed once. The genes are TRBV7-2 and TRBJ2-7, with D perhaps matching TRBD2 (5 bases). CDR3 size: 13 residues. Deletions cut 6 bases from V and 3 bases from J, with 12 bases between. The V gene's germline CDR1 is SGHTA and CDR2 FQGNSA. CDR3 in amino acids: CASSLDGNYEQYF. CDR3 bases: TGTGCCAGCAGTCTCGACGGGAACTACGAGCAGTACTTC.

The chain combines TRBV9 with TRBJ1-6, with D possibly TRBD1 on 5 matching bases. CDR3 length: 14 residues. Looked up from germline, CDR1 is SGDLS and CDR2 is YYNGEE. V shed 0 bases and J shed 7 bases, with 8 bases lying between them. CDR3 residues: CASSVAGSNSPLHF. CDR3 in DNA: TGTGCCAGCAGCGTAGCAGGGTCGAATTCACCCCTCCACTTT.

The CDR3 region has the DNA TGTGCCAGTAGGGGGAGGGCAACTAATGAAAAACTGTTTTTT. As protein: CASRGRATNEKLFF. The J gene is TRBJ1-4, the V gene TRBV19; D is undetermined. Germline lookup yields CDR1 LNHDA and CDR2 SQIVND (reference sequence). V lost 6 bases and J lost 0, with 8 bases in between. This CDR3 has 14 amino acids.

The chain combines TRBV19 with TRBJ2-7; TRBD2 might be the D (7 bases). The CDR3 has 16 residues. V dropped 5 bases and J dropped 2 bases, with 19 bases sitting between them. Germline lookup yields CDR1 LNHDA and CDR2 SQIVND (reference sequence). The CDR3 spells CASSLEGGGPAYEQYF. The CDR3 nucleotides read TGTGCCAGTAGTCTGGAGGGGGGGGGACCCGCCTACGAGCAGTACTTC.

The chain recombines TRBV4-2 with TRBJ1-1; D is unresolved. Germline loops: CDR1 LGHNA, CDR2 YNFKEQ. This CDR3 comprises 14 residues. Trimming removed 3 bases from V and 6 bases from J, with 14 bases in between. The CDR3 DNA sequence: TGTGCCAGCAGCCATGGAAGGGAGGTTCCTGAAGCTTTCTTT. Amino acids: CASSHGREVPEAFF.

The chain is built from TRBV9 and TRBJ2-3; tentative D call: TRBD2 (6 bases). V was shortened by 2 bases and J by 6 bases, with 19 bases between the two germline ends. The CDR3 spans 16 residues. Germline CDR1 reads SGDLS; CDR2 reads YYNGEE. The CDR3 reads CASSVAGSMMSDTQYF. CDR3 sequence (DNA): TGTGCCAGCAGCGTGGCGGGGTCTATGATGTCGGATACGCAGTATTTT. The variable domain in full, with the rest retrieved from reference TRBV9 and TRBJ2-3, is DSGVTQTPKHLITATGQRVTLRCSPRSGDLSVYWYQQSLDQGLQFLIQYYNGEERAKGNILERFSAQQFPDLHSELNLSSLELGDSALYFCASSVAGSMMSDTQYFGPGTRLTVL.

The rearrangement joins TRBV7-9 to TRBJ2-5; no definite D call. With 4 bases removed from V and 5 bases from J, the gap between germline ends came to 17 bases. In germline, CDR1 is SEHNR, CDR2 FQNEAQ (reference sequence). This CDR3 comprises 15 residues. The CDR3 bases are TGTGCCAGCAGCTCCGTCGGAGATACTCTGGAGACCCAGTACTTC. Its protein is CASSSVGDTLETQYF.

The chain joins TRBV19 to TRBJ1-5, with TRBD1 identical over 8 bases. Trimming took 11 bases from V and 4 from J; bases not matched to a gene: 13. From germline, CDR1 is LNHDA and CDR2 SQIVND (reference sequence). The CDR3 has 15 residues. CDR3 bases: TGTGCCTCCACCCCCCTAACAGGGGGTAATCAGCCCCAGCATTTT. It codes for CASTPLTGGNQPQHF.

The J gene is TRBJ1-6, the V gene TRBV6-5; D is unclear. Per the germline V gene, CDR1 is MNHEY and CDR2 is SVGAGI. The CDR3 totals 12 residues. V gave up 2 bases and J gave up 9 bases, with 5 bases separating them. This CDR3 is CASSYEGSPLHF. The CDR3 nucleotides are TGTGCCAGCAGTTACGAGGGTTCACCCCTCCACTTT.

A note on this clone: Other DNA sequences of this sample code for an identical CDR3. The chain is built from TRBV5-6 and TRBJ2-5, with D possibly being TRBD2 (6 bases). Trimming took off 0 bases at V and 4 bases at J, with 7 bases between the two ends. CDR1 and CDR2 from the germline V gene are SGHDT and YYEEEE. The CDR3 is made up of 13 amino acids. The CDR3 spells CASSLAAGETQYF. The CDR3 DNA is TGTGCCAGCAGCTTGGCAGCGGGAGAGACCCAGTACTTC.

The CDR3 loop is CATSATGTEAFF. The CDR3 region has the DNA TGTGCCACCAGCGCCACAGGGACTGAAGCTTTCTTT. The chain has TRBV24-1 and TRBJ1-1; D possibly corresponds to TRBD1 (6 bases). There are 12 residues in the CDR3. The germline V gene has CDR1 KGHDR and CDR2 SFDVKD. Between the trimmed V and J ends, which lost 7 bases and 5 bases, there was a span of 10 bases.

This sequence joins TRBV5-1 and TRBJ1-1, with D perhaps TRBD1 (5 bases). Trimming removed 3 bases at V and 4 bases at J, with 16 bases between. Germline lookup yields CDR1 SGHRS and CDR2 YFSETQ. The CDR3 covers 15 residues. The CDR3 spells CASSSSQGRGTEAFF. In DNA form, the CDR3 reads TGCGCCAGCAGCTCCTCTCAGGGAAGAGGCACTGAAGCTTTCTTT.

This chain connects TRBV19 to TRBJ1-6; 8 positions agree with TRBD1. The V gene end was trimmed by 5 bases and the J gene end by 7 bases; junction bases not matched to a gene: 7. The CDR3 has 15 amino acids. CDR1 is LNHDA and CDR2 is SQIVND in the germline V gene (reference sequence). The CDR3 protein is CASSPGRTGNSPLHF. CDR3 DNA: TGTGCCAGTAGTCCCGGAAGGACAGGGAATTCACCCCTCCACTTT.

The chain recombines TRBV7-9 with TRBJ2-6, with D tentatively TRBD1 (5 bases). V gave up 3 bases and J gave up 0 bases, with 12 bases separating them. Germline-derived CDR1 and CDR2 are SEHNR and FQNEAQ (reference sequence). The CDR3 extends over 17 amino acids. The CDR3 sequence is CASSLAGLTSGANVLTF. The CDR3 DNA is TGTGCCAGCAGCTTGGCAGGGCTCACCTCTGGGGCCAACGTCCTGACTTTC.